Listed below are T cell receptor beta chains from one sample, sequenced in a study of cytomegalovirus exposure and HLA in healthy donors. Measured with immunoSEQ multiplex PCR; TCRdb has only the in-frame clones, and not every one. In the table there are 100,000 to 150,000 clones, around 83% of which are singletons. The sequenced material came from PBMCs. The origin of the receptors is a human donor in good health. CDR3s include the opening cysteine and the closing phenylalanine or tryptophan. Each record gives: CDR3 DNA, CDR3 protein, J gene, V gene, clone size, D gene. D genes are given only for firm matches. Expanded clones are given a class, and other clones once, few, many or no size at all.

CDR3nt: TGTGCCAGCTCACCTCTAGACAGGGAGAACACTGAAGCTTTCTTT
CDR3aa: CASSPLDRENTEAFF
j_gene: TRBJ1-1
v_gene: TRBV18
abundance: few
d_gene: TRBD1

CDR3nt: TGTGCCAGCAGCTTAGGCGGGACTCCTCGGTACCGGGAAGATACGCAGTATTTT
CDR3aa: CASSLGGTPRYREDTQYF
j_gene: TRBJ2-3
v_gene: TRBV13
abundance: -
d_gene: -

CDR3nt: TGCAGCGTTGAGGATCCACTAGCGGGGGCACCCGATACGCAGTATTTT
CDR3aa: CSVEDPLAGAPDTQYF
j_gene: TRBJ2-3
v_gene: TRBV29-1
abundance: -
d_gene: TRBD2

CDR3nt: TGTGCCAGCAGTGAAGCGCGGATGGGGCCGGCCCGCGGAACGACGGGACTGCAGTACTTC
CDR3aa: CASSEARMGPARGTTGLQYF
j_gene: TRBJ2-7
v_gene: TRBV6-1
abundance: -
d_gene: -

CDR3nt: TGTGCCAGCAGCTTTGGCCTTACCTACGAGCAGTACTTC
CDR3aa: CASSFGLTYEQYF
j_gene: TRBJ2-7
v_gene: TRBV7-9
abundance: -
d_gene: -

CDR3nt: TGCGCCAGCAGCTTGGCTTATCAGGGACAGCAAGCTTTCTTT
CDR3aa: CASSLAYQGQQAFF
j_gene: TRBJ1-1
v_gene: TRBV5-1
abundance: -
d_gene: TRBD1

CDR3nt: TGTGCCAGCAGCCCGGCGGGGGGGACCGGGGAGCTGTTTTTT
CDR3aa: CASSPAGGTGELFF
j_gene: TRBJ2-2
v_gene: TRBV7-2
abundance: -
d_gene: TRBD2

CDR3nt: TGCGCCAGCAGCCAAGAAGGGAGGGTAAACTATGGCTACACCTTC
CDR3aa: CASSQEGRVNYGYTF
j_gene: TRBJ1-2
v_gene: TRBV4-1
abundance: -
d_gene: -

CDR3nt: TGTGCCAGCAGCTCAACCGGGACAGGGGTTTACGAGCAGTACTTC
CDR3aa: CASSSTGTGVYEQYF
j_gene: TRBJ2-7
v_gene: TRBV28
abundance: -
d_gene: TRBD1

CDR3nt: TGTGCCAGCAGCCCAGACACATATAGCAATCAGCCCCAGCATTTT
CDR3aa: CASSPDTYSNQPQHF
j_gene: TRBJ1-5
v_gene: TRBV11-3
abundance: -
d_gene: -

CDR3nt: TGTGCCAGTAGTCCGCGGGCGGGGGCTGACCTTGAAGCTTTCTTT
CDR3aa: CASSPRAGADLEAFF
j_gene: TRBJ1-1
v_gene: TRBV19
abundance: -
d_gene: -

CDR3nt: TGCGCCAGCAGCCCCAGGGTTGGTTATGGCTACACCTTC
CDR3aa: CASSPRVGYGYTF
j_gene: TRBJ1-2
v_gene: TRBV5-1
abundance: -
d_gene: -

CDR3nt: TGTGCCAGCGAACGAGGCACTGAAGCTTTCTTT
CDR3aa: CASERGTEAFF
j_gene: TRBJ1-1
v_gene: TRBV6-1
abundance: -
d_gene: -

CDR3nt: TGTGCCAGCAGCTTAGCGGACAGCTACACCGGGGAGCTGTTTTTT
CDR3aa: CASSLADSYTGELFF
j_gene: TRBJ2-2
v_gene: TRBV7-6
abundance: -
d_gene: -

CDR3nt: TGTGCCAGCAGCTTTGGGGGGTTTGGTGCTTTCTTT
CDR3aa: CASSFGGFGAFF
j_gene: TRBJ1-1
v_gene: TRBV28
abundance: -
d_gene: -

CDR3nt: TGCGCCAGCAGGAAGGGGCCAATTGGCAATCAGCCCCAGCATTTT
CDR3aa: CASRKGPIGNQPQHF
j_gene: TRBJ1-5
v_gene: TRBV4-1
abundance: -
d_gene: -

CDR3nt: TGTGCCAGCAGAACCAGGCAACTGGGCTCAGATACGCAGTATTTT
CDR3aa: CASRTRQLGSDTQYF
j_gene: TRBJ2-3
v_gene: TRBV7-6
abundance: -
d_gene: -

CDR3nt: TGTGCCAGCAGCCCTTATGTAGGGGGATCGTATGGCTACACCTTC
CDR3aa: CASSPYVGGSYGYTF
j_gene: TRBJ1-2
v_gene: TRBV9
abundance: -
d_gene: -

CDR3nt: TGCGCCAGCAGCCAAAGAGAACGCACCGGGGAGCTGTTTTTT
CDR3aa: CASSQRERTGELFF
j_gene: TRBJ2-2
v_gene: TRBV4-1
abundance: -
d_gene: -

CDR3nt: TGTGCCAGCAGCTTATGGGCCCCCACAGGCACCAGCACAGATACGCAGTATTTT
CDR3aa: CASSLWAPTGTSTDTQYF
j_gene: TRBJ2-3
v_gene: TRBV7-9
abundance: few
d_gene: -

CDR3nt: TGTGCCAGCAGCTTAAGCGGTAGTGAGGGGGACATGGAATACGAGCAGTACTTC
CDR3aa: CASSLSGSEGDMEYEQYF
j_gene: TRBJ2-7
v_gene: TRBV13
abundance: -
d_gene: -

CDR3nt: TGTGCCTCCCTAAGGGACAGTGTCTACGAGCAGTACTTC
CDR3aa: CASLRDSVYEQYF
j_gene: TRBJ2-7
v_gene: TRBV10-3
abundance: -
d_gene: TRBD1

CDR3nt: TGTGCCGGCCAGTACAGGGCGGATGCCGGGGAGCTGTTTTTT
CDR3aa: CAGQYRADAGELFF
j_gene: TRBJ2-2
v_gene: TRBV21-1
abundance: -
d_gene: -

CDR3nt: TGTGCCAGCAGTCGGGACAGGGGGATGGGCGAGCAGTACTTC
CDR3aa: CASSRDRGMGEQYF
j_gene: TRBJ2-7
v_gene: TRBV27
abundance: -
d_gene: TRBD1

CDR3nt: TGTGCCAGCAGCTCACAGCGGGGGCCCATCACAGATACGCAGTATTTT
CDR3aa: CASSSQRGPITDTQYF
j_gene: TRBJ2-3
v_gene: TRBV7-2
abundance: -
d_gene: TRBD2

CDR3nt: TGTGCCAGCAGTACCGGGACAGCTGGAAACACCATATATTTT
CDR3aa: CASSTGTAGNTIYF
j_gene: TRBJ1-3
v_gene: TRBV9
abundance: -
d_gene: TRBD1

CDR3nt: TGTGCCAGCACTCACCTTACCGGGGTGAATGAAAAACTGTTTTTT
CDR3aa: CASTHLTGVNEKLFF
j_gene: TRBJ1-4
v_gene: TRBV27
abundance: few
d_gene: -

CDR3nt: TGTGCCAGCAGTTTATACGGGGGTTCCACCGGGGAGCTGTTTTTT
CDR3aa: CASSLYGGSTGELFF
j_gene: TRBJ2-2
v_gene: TRBV27
abundance: -
d_gene: -

CDR3nt: TGTGCCAGCAGCGTAGAAGGACTAGCCTGGGAGACCCAGTACTTC
CDR3aa: CASSVEGLAWETQYF
j_gene: TRBJ2-5
v_gene: TRBV9
abundance: -
d_gene: TRBD2

CDR3nt: TGTGCCAGCAGTCAAAACTACGGAGAGACCCAGTACTTC
CDR3aa: CASSQNYGETQYF
j_gene: TRBJ2-5
v_gene: TRBV7-7
abundance: -
d_gene: -

CDR3nt: TGTGCCAGCACCGTTGGCCTCCACGATACGCAGTATTTT
CDR3aa: CASTVGLHDTQYF
j_gene: TRBJ2-3
v_gene: TRBV2
abundance: -
d_gene: -

CDR3nt: TGTGCCAGCAGCACTTCACCGAATGAAAAACTGTTTTTT
CDR3aa: CASSTSPNEKLFF
j_gene: TRBJ1-4
v_gene: TRBV7-2
abundance: once
d_gene: -

CDR3nt: TGTGCCATCAGTGGGGGACAGATCTACGAGCAGTACTTC
CDR3aa: CAISGGQIYEQYF
j_gene: TRBJ2-7
v_gene: TRBV10-3
abundance: -
d_gene: TRBD1

CDR3nt: TGCGCCAGCAGCACGGGGGGCGGCACAGAGACCCAGTACTTC
CDR3aa: CASSTGGGTETQYF
j_gene: TRBJ2-5
v_gene: TRBV5-1
abundance: once
d_gene: -

CDR3nt: TGTGCCAGCAGTTACACGGACACCTATAATTCACCCCTCCACTTT
CDR3aa: CASSYTDTYNSPLHF
j_gene: TRBJ1-6
v_gene: TRBV6-5
abundance: -
d_gene: -

CDR3nt: TGTGCCAGTAGTATTGAACAGGGTGGATCCTACGAGCAGTACTTC
CDR3aa: CASSIEQGGSYEQYF
j_gene: TRBJ2-7
v_gene: TRBV19
abundance: -
d_gene: -

CDR3nt: TGTGCCAGCAGCCGCGGGGGGGAGCATACGCAGTATTTT
CDR3aa: CASSRGGEHTQYF
j_gene: TRBJ2-3
v_gene: TRBV6-5
abundance: -
d_gene: TRBD2

CDR3nt: TGTGCCAGCAGCTCCATAGACAGGGGCCAAGAGACCCAGTACTTC
CDR3aa: CASSSIDRGQETQYF
j_gene: TRBJ2-5
v_gene: TRBV5-5
abundance: once
d_gene: TRBD1